This T cell receptor beta chain was captured by sequencing in a study of blood T cells in healthy people across ages. General observations from the study: Reliance upon unsorted PBMCs precluded definitive naive versus antigen-experienced comparison. While age rose, TCR beta diversity per million T cells dropped in a roughly linear way.

This clonotype turned up a few times. Antigen specificity is unknown. A second PCR of about 7 to 12 cycles used a sample-barcoded 5' primer and a J-beta primer mix. Via MiXCR, TCRdb re-called the 5' RACE reads, giving one row per CDR3 protein. The sample yields under 1 million distinct CDR3 sequences, 40% to 50% seen once. CDR3 length: 15 residues. Unmatched junction bases numbered 6, after V lost 4 bases and J lost 1 base. Sample donors were healthy Caucasian individuals that came from Russia, aged about 6 to 100. The chain couples TRBV12-3 or TRBV12-4 to TRBJ2-7; 8 bases fit TRBD1. The source material was blood. The clonotype comes from a man between 60 and 70 years old in good health. CDR3 sequence reads: CASSSNRGRSYEQYF. As DNA, the CDR3 is TGTGCCAGCAGTTCCAACAGGGGGAGGTCCTACGAGCAGTACTTC.